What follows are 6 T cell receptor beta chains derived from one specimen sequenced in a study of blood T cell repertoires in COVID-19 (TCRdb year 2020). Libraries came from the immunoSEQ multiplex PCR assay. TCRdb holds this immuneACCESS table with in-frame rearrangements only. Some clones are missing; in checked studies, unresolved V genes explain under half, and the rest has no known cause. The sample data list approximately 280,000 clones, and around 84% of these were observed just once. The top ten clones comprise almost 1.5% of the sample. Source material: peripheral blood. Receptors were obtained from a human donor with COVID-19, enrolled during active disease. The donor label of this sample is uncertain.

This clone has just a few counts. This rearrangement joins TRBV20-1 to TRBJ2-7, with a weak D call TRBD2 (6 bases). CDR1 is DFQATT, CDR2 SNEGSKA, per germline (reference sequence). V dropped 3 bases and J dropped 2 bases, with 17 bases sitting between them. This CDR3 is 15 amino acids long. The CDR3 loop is CSASQAGLTTYEQYF. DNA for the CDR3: TGCAGTGCTAGTCAGGCAGGACTAACTACCTACGAGCAGTACTTC.

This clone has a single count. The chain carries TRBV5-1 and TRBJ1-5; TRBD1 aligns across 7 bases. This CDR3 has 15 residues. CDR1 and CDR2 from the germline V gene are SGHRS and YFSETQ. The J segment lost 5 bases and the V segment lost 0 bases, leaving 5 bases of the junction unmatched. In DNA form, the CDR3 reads TGCGCCAGCAGCTTGGATCCCCAGGGGGATCAGCCCCAGCATTTT. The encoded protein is CASSLDPQGDQPQHF.

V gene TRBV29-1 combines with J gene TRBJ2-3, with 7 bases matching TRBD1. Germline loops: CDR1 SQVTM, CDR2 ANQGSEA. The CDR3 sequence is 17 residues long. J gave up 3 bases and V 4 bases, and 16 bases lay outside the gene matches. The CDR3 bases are TGCAGCGTTGTCCGGGACCCCGGTACAGGGGAAACAGATACGCAGTATTTT. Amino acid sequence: CSVVRDPGTGETDTQYF.

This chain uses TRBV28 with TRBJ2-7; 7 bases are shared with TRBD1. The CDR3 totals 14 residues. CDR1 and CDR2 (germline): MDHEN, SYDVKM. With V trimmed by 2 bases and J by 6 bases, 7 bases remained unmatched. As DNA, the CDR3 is TGTGCCAGCAGTTTAGATTACCGGGACAGCGAGCAGTACTTC. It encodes CASSLDYRDSEQYF.

In DNA form, the CDR3 reads TGCGCCAGCAGCTACAACCCGGGGGAGGCCACAGATACGCAGTATTTT. Translated: CASSYNPGEATDTQYF. The rearrangement uses TRBV5-1 and TRBJ2-3, with D possibly being TRBD2 (6 bases). The germline CDR1 and CDR2 sequences are SGHRS and YFSETQ. The V gene lost 3 bases and the J gene lost 2 bases, with 16 bases spanning the gap. CDR3 length: 16 amino acids.

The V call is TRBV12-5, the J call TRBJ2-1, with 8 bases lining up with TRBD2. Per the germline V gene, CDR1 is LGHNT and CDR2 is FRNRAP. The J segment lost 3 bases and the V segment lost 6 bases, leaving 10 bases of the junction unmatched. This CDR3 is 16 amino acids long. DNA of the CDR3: TGTGCTAGTGGAATCCTCGGGGGGGGACTCTACAATGAGCAGTTCTTC. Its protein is CASGILGGGLYNEQFF.